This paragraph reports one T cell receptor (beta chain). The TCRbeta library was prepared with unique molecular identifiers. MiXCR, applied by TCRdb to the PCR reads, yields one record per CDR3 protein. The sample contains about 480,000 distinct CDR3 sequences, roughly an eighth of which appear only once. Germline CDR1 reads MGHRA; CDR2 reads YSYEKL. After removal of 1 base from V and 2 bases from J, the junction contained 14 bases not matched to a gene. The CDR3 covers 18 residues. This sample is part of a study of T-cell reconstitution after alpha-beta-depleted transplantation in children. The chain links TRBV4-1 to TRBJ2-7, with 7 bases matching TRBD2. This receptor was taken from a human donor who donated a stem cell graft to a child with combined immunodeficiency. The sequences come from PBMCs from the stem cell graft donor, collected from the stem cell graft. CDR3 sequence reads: CASSQAPLSAGTPYEQYF. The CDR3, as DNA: TGCGCCAGCAGCCAAGCCCCCCTCTCAGCGGGGACCCCCTACGAGCAGTACTTC.